The 9 T cell receptor beta chains reported below all come from one sample, sequenced in a study of cytomegalovirus exposure and HLA in healthy donors. Both 60 Vbeta primers and 13 Jbeta primers went into the PCR. Sequencing used immunoSEQ multiplex PCR; TCRdb keeps in-frame clones, though not all of them. The repertoire holds 160,000 or so clones, with 70% to 80% as singletons. Source material: PBMCs. These receptors originate from a male donor in good health and CMV-seronegative.

V and J are TRBV5-1 and TRBJ1-5; tentative D call: TRBD1 (5 bases). The CDR3 is 13 amino acids. V was cut by 5 bases and J by 4 bases, with 10 bases left in between. Germline CDR1 SGHRS, CDR2 YFSETQ. In DNA form, the CDR3 reads TGCGCCAGCAGTATGGGGCAGAATCAGCCCCAGCATTTT. Translating gives CASSMGQNQPQHF.

The J gene is TRBJ2-3, the V gene TRBV19, with 11 bases identical to TRBD1. In germline, CDR1 is LNHDA, CDR2 SQIVND (reference sequence). V lost 8 bases, J lost 2 bases, and 3 bases stayed unmatched. This CDR3 is 14 amino acids long. In DNA form, the CDR3 reads TGTGCCAGTGGGGACAGGGGGTTCACAGATACGCAGTATTTT. It codes for CASGDRGFTDTQYF.

V and J are TRBV6-5 and TRBJ1-6; no reliable D call. Trimming took 6 bases from V and 4 from J, leaving 4 bases between them. The CDR3 contains 12 residues. The germline CDR1 and CDR2 sequences are MNHEY and SVGAGI. The CDR3 sequence: CASRQYNSPLHF. The CDR3 nucleotides are TGTGCCAGCAGGCAGTATAATTCACCCCTCCACTTT.

This chain connects TRBV2 to TRBJ1-4; 10 positions agree with TRBD1. The germline V gene encodes CDR1 SNHLY and CDR2 FYNNEI. This CDR3 region has 16 residues. Losses at the gene ends were 6 bases for V and 8 bases for J; bases not matched to a gene: 12. For the CDR3, the DNA is TGTGCCAGCAGCCCCGACAGGGGGCTGTTAGAAGAAAAACTGTTTTTT. It yields the protein CASSPDRGLLEEKLFF.

The V and J genes are TRBV6-1 and TRBJ2-1, with 9 bases fitting TRBD2. The CDR3 runs 15 residues. The germline gives CDR1 MNHNS, CDR2 SASEGT. Trimming at V came to 2 bases and at J to 5 bases, leaving 4 bases not matched to a gene. The CDR3 region is CASSEHAGGDNEQFF. The CDR3, as DNA: TGTGCCAGCAGTGAACATGCGGGAGGGGACAATGAGCAGTTCTTC.

V and J are TRBV7-3 and TRBJ2-7; TRBD2 matches at 8 bases. This CDR3 has 13 amino acids. V gave up 3 bases and J gave up 5 bases; unmatched junction bases: 3. In germline, CDR1 is SGHTA, CDR2 FQGTGA. CDR3 in amino acids: CASSLSSGNEQYF. The CDR3, as DNA: TGTGCCAGCAGCTTGAGTAGCGGGAACGAGCAGTACTTC.

The chain is built from TRBV6-5 and TRBJ2-7, with 9 bases aligning to TRBD1. J was trimmed by 3 bases and V by 0 bases; bases with no gene match: 6. The germline gives CDR1 MNHEY, CDR2 SVGAGI. The CDR3 is made up of 16 amino acids. CDR3 sequence: CASSYSGTGYNYEQYF. The DNA for the CDR3 is TGTGCCAGCAGTTACTCTGGGACAGGGTATAACTACGAGCAGTACTTC.

V usage is TRBV7-2 and J usage is TRBJ1-3; no clear D gene. Per germline, CDR1 SGHTA and CDR2 FQGNSA. This CDR3 is 12 amino acids long. Between the trimmed V and J ends, which lost 4 bases and 5 bases, there was a span of 6 bases. Here the CDR3 DNA reads TGTGCCAGCAGCTCGGGGAGAAACACCATATATTTT. Residues: CASSSGRNTIYF.

The chain is built from TRBV5-4 and TRBJ1-2; tentative D call: TRBD1 (5 bases). Germline V lookup: CDR1 SGHNT, CDR2 YYREEE (reference sequence). Trimming removed 4 bases from V and 4 bases from J, with 23 bases in between. The CDR3 loop spans 17 amino acids. The CDR3 DNA reads TGTGCCAGCAGCGGTAGACAGAAGCTTAATATCTCCTATGGCTACACCTTC. It yields the protein CASSGRQKLNISYGYTF.